Presented here are 9 T cell receptor beta chains from one specimen sequenced in a study of blood T cell repertoires in COVID-19. Produced via immunoSEQ multiplex PCR; TCRdb's table is partial and in-frame only. This repertoire shows over 400,000 clones, over 75% found once; its top ten account for approximately 2.9%. The sequencing input was peripheral blood. The receptors were sampled from a human donor in a cohort sampled during active COVID-19.

As DNA, the CDR3 is TGTGCCAGCACGTTTGGGACACCGAATGAAAAACTGTTTTTT. It specifies CASTFGTPNEKLFF. The chain joins TRBV27 to TRBJ1-4, with D perhaps TRBD1 (6 bases). The CDR3 length is 14 residues. Germline V gene lookup returns CDR1 MNHEY and CDR2 SMNVEV (reference sequence). Trimming took 7 bases from V and 5 from J, leaving 14 bases between them.

Here the CDR3 DNA reads TGTGCCAGCAGCTTAGGGGACAGGAGCTACGAGCAGTACTTC. Residues: CASSLGDRSYEQYF. The rearrangement links TRBV11-2 to TRBJ2-7; 8 positions match TRBD1. CDR1 SGHAT and CDR2 FQNNGV come from the germline V gene. CDR3 length: 14 amino acids. V lost 1 base and J lost 3; bases outside the gene matches: 2.

V and J are TRBV6-5 and TRBJ1-2; a weak D match, TRBD1 (6 bases). The length of the CDR3 is 13 residues. Germline CDR1 MNHEY, CDR2 SVGAGI. Trimming removed 7 bases at V and 8 bases at J, with 17 bases between. The CDR3 bases are TGTGCCAGCATCAAGGACAGCTCCTTCGGCTACACCTTC. Encoded protein: CASIKDSSFGYTF.

The rearrangement joins TRBV19 to TRBJ2-3, with 7 bases identical to TRBD2. Germline V gene sequence: CDR1 LNHDA, CDR2 SQIVND (reference sequence). The CDR3 totals 14 residues. The J segment lost 3 bases and the V segment lost 9 bases, leaving 9 bases of the junction unmatched. The DNA for the CDR3 is TGTGCCAGCCAAGGCAGGGAGGGAACAGATACGCAGTATTTT. Translation gives CASQGREGTDTQYF. Filled out from reference TRBV19 and TRBJ2-3, the complete variable domain reads DGGITQSPKYLFRKEGQNVTLSCEQNLNHDAMYWYRQDPGQGLRLIYYSQIVNDFQKGDIAEGYSVSREKKESFPLTVTSAQKNPTAFYLCASQGREGTDTQYFGPGTRLTVL.

V gene TRBV6-6 combines with J gene TRBJ2-7; 11 nucleotides match TRBD2. The CDR3 length is 16 residues. Germline assignment: CDR1 MNHNY and CDR2 SVGAGI (reference sequence). J was trimmed by 2 bases and V by 6 bases; bases with no gene match: 9. CDR3 sequence reads: CASRLAGTSGAYEQYF. In DNA, the CDR3 is TGTGCCAGCAGGTTAGCTGGGACTAGCGGAGCCTACGAGCAGTACTTC.

The chain carries TRBV5-6 and TRBJ1-1, with unresolved D. Germline V gives CDR1 SGHDT, CDR2 YYEEEE. The V end lost 2 bases, the J end lost 4 bases, and 18 bases lay between the germline ends. This CDR3 spans 16 amino acids. The CDR3 loop reads CASSLRVVRGSTEAFF. CDR3 coding DNA: TGTGCCAGCAGCTTAAGAGTAGTCCGAGGGAGCACTGAAGCTTTCTTT.

The gene calls are TRBV5-4 and TRBJ1-1, with 10 bases lining up with TRBD1. Germline CDR1 is SGHNT and CDR2 is YYREEE (reference sequence). The CDR3 has 14 amino acids. V trimming: 7 bases; J trimming: 1 base; junction bases outside the gene matches: 4. In nucleotides, the CDR3 is TGTGCCAGCTCGGGACAGGGGACGAACACTGAAGCTTTCTTT. Translation gives CASSGQGTNTEAFF.

The J gene is TRBJ2-1, the V gene TRBV4-1; tentative D call: TRBD2 (6 bases). The CDR3 runs 14 residues. The germline V and J ends were trimmed by 6 bases and 5 bases, with 14 bases remaining between them. Germline assignment: CDR1 MGHRA and CDR2 YSYEKL. The CDR3 DNA follows: TGCGCCAGCAGTCCCGTGCGCGGGGACAATGAGCAGTTCTTC. Its translation: CASSPVRGDNEQFF.

The table lists this clone with a count of one. V gene TRBV5-4 combines with J gene TRBJ2-3; 9 positions match TRBD2. The V segment lost 3 bases and the J segment 2 bases; nucleotides outside the gene matches: 7. This CDR3 comprises 16 residues. CDR1 and CDR2 from the germline V gene are SGHNT and YYREEE (reference sequence). CDR3 in amino acids: CASSSGTSRHTDTQYF. The CDR3 DNA follows: TGTGCCAGCAGCTCTGGGACTAGCAGACACACAGATACGCAGTATTTT.